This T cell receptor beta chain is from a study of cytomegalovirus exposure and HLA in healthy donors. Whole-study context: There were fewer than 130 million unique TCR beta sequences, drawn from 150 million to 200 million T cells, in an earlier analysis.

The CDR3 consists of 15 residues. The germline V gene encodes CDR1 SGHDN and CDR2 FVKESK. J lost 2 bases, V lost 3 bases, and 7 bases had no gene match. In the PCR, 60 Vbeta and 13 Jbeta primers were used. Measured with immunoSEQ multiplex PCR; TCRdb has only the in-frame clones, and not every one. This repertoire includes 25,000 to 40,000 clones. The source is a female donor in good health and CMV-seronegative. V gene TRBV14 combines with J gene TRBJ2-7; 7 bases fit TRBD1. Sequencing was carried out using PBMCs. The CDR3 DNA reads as TGTGCCAGCAGCCATCTAAGGCAGGGGGCCTACGAGCAGTACTTC. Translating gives CASSHLRQGAYEQYF.